This is a list of T cell receptor beta chains from one sample in a study of response to subunit inactivated influenza vaccine. MiXCR, applied by TCRdb to the RT-PCR reads, yields one record per CDR3 protein. The sample consists of just under 550,000 distinct CDR3 sequences, roughly a quarter of them appearing once. A further study also used this sample, focusing on T cells expressing NK-cell markers.

The starting material was CD4+ T cells sorted from PBMCs, obtained 11 to 12 days after vaccination. The receptors here all came from a man aged 45-60 years who received an inactivated influenza vaccine. Each CDR3 is given without its conserved first and last residue. The order of the fields is V gene, J gene, clone size, CDR3 protein. Some rows mark clone size as missing; the rest say once, few, many or name a class of expanded clone.

v_gene: TRBV20-1; j_gene: TRBJ2-1; abundance: many; CDR3aa: SAPGSRNLMEQF
v_gene: TRBV10-3; j_gene: TRBJ2-1; abundance: NA; CDR3aa: AISESKLKLDNEQF
v_gene: TRBV7-2; j_gene: TRBJ2-7; abundance: NA; CDR3aa: ASSSRLVIYEQY
v_gene: TRBV6-1; j_gene: TRBJ2-3; abundance: NA; CDR3aa: ASRAKGQSTDTQY
v_gene: TRBV2; j_gene: TRBJ2-1; abundance: NA; CDR3aa: ASSELRIPRNEQF
v_gene: TRBV5-1; j_gene: TRBJ2-1; abundance: few; CDR3aa: ASSLLAGWTNEQF
v_gene: TRBV7-9; j_gene: TRBJ2-1; abundance: NA; CDR3aa: ASSQLSNPYNEQF
v_gene: TRBV12-3/TRBV12-4; j_gene: TRBJ2-3; abundance: many; CDR3aa: ASRMGFSTDTQY
v_gene: TRBV12-3/TRBV12-4; j_gene: TRBJ2-1; abundance: many; CDR3aa: ASSTGQGII
v_gene: TRBV12-3/TRBV12-4; j_gene: TRBJ2-1; abundance: NA; CDR3aa: ASSPQAGAYNEQF
v_gene: TRBV5-6; j_gene: TRBJ2-7; abundance: many; CDR3aa: ASSLRTALNSYEQY
v_gene: TRBV27; j_gene: TRBJ2-1; abundance: NA; CDR3aa: ASSPLGGTTYNEQF
v_gene: TRBV6-6; j_gene: TRBJ1-1; abundance: NA; CDR3aa: ASSPTGKTEAF
v_gene: TRBV25-1; j_gene: TRBJ2-7; abundance: NA; CDR3aa: ASRLTGGSEQY
v_gene: TRBV24-1; j_gene: TRBJ1-5; abundance: NA; CDR3aa: ATSDSGTGENQPQH
v_gene: TRBV7-2; j_gene: TRBJ1-4; abundance: NA; CDR3aa: ASSSTGTGVEKLF
v_gene: TRBV11-2; j_gene: TRBJ2-7; abundance: NA; CDR3aa: ASSLDPLGSGRAYEQY
v_gene: TRBV5-1; j_gene: TRBJ1-5; abundance: few; CDR3aa: ASRPRVDSNQPQH
v_gene: TRBV27; j_gene: TRBJ2-2; abundance: NA; CDR3aa: ASSLAGQGNTGELF
v_gene: TRBV5-1; j_gene: TRBJ1-4; abundance: NA; CDR3aa: ASSLIGSELNEKLC
v_gene: TRBV27; j_gene: TRBJ2-1; abundance: few; CDR3aa: ASSSPGLAGRNEQF
v_gene: TRBV10-3; j_gene: TRBJ1-5; abundance: NA; CDR3aa: AISERQGNQPQH
v_gene: TRBV5-1; j_gene: TRBJ2-2; abundance: NA; CDR3aa: ASSLALTENTGELF
v_gene: TRBV5-4; j_gene: TRBJ2-5; abundance: NA; CDR3aa: ASNRQGTETQY
v_gene: TRBV7-2; j_gene: TRBJ2-2; abundance: NA; CDR3aa: ASSPGPDTGELF
v_gene: TRBV11-2; j_gene: TRBJ1-6; abundance: few; CDR3aa: ASSPGHYNSPLH
v_gene: TRBV5-1; j_gene: TRBJ2-5; abundance: few; CDR3aa: ASSSQKETQY
v_gene: TRBV30; j_gene: TRBJ2-1; abundance: NA; CDR3aa: AWSDGGTSGPYNEQF
v_gene: TRBV20-1; j_gene: TRBJ2-2; abundance: NA; CDR3aa: SARDQAGGWTGELF
v_gene: TRBV10-3; j_gene: TRBJ2-3; abundance: few; CDR3aa: AMALDELTDTQY